The entry below describes one T cell receptor (beta chain). These data belong to a study of cytomegalovirus exposure and HLA in healthy donors. The PCR ran on 60 Vbeta and 13 Jbeta primers. Assay: immunoSEQ multiplex PCR; the TCRdb copy retains only in-frame clones and omits some. The sample yields around 120,000 clones, around 78% seen once. Germline V gene lookup returns CDR1 LNHDA and CDR2 SQIVND (reference sequence). CDR3 length: 12 amino acids. V was clipped by 7 bases and J by 13 bases; unmatched bases: 11. Sequencing was done on a sample of PBMCs. The chain joins TRBV19 to TRBJ1-2, with 8 bases fitting TRBD1. The TCR comes from a woman in her 30s in good health and CMV-seropositive. The DNA for the CDR3 is TGTGCCAGTACCCAGGGGGCAGCCTCCAGCACCTTC. This encodes CASTQGAASSTF. The whole variable domain, remainder taken from reference TRBV19 and TRBJ1-2, is DGGITQSPKYLFRKEGQNVTLSCEQNLNHDAMYWYRQDPGQGLRLIYYSQIVNDFQKGDIAEGYSVSREKKESFPLTVTSAQKNPTAFYLCASTQGAASSTFGSGTRLTVV.